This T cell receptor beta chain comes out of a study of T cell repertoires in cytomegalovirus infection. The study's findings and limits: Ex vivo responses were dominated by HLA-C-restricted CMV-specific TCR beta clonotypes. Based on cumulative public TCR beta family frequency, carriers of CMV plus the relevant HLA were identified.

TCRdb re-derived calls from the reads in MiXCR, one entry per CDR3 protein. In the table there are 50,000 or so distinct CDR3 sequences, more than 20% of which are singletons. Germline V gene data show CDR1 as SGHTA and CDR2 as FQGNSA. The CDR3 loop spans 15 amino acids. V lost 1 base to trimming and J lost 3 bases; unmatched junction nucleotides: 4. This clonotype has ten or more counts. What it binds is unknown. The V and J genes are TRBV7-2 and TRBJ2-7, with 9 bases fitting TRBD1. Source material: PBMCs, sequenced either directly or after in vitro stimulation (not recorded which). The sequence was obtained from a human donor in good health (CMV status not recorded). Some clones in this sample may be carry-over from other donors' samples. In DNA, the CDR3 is TGTGCCAGCAGCTTAGGGGGACAGGGAGGCTACGAGCAGTACTTC. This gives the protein CASSLGGQGGYEQYF. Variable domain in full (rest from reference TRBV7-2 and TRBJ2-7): GAGVSQSPSNKVTEKGKDVELRCDPISGHTALYWYRQSLGQGLEFLIYFQGNSAPDKSGLPSDRFSAERTGGSVSTLTIQRTQQEDSAVYLCASSLGGQGGYEQYFGPGTRLTVT.